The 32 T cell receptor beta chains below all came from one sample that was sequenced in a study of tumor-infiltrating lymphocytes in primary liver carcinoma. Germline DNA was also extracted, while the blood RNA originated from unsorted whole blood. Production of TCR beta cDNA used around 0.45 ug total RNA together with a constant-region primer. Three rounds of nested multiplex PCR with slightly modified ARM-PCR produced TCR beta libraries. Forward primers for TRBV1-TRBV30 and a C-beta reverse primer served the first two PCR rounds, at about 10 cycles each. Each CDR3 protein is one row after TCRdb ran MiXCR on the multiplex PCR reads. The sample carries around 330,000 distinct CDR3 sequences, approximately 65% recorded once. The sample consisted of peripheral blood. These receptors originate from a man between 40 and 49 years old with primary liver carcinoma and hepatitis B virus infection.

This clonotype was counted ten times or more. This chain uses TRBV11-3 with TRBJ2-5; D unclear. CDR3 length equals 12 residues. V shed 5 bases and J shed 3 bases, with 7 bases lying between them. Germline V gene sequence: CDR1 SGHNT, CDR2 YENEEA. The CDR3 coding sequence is TGTGCCAGCAGCATTGCAGAAGAGACCCAGTACTTC. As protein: CASSIAEETQYF.

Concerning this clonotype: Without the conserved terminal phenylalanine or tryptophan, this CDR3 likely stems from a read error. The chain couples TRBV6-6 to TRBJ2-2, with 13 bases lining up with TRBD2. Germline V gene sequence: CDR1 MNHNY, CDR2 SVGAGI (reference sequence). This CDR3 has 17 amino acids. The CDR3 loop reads CASSRRTSGRNTRELFS. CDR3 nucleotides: TGTGCCAGCAGCCGCCGGACTAGCGGGAGAAACACCCGGGAGCTGTTTTCT.

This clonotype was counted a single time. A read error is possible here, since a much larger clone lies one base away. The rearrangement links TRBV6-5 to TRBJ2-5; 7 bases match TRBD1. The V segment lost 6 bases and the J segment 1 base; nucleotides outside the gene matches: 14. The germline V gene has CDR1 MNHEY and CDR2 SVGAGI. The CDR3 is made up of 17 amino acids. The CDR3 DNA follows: TGTGCCAGCAGGCAGGGGTGGGACAGCCTTTTCCAAGAGACCCAGTACTTC. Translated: CASRQGWDSLFQETQYF.

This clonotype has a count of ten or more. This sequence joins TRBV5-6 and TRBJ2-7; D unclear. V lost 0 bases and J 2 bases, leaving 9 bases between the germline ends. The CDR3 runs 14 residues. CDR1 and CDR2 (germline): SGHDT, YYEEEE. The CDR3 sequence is CASSLDTLTYEQYF. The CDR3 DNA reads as TGTGCCAGCAGCTTGGACACTCTAACCTACGAGCAGTACTTC.

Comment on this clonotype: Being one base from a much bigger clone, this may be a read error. The chain's CDR3 is CASRAWSQDTQYF. The CDR3 bases are TGTGCCAGCAGGGCGTGGTCACAAGATACGCAGTATTTT. This chain joins TRBV4-2 and TRBJ2-3; D gene ambiguous. V gave up 6 bases and J gave up 5 bases, with 12 bases separating them. From germline, CDR1 is LGHNA and CDR2 YNFKEQ. The CDR3 has 13 residues.

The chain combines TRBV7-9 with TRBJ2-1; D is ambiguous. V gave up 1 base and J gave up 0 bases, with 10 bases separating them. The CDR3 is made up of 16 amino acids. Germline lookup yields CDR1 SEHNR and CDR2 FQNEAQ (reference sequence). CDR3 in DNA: TGTGCCAGCAGCTTAGGCAGCGAAAGCTCCTACAATGAGCAGTTCTTC. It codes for CASSLGSESSYNEQFF.

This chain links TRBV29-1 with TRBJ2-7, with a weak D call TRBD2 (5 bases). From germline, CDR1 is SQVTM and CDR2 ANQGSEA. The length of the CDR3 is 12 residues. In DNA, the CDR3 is TGCAACGCTAGCTCCGAAAACTACGAGCAGTACTTC. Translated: CNASSENYEQYF.

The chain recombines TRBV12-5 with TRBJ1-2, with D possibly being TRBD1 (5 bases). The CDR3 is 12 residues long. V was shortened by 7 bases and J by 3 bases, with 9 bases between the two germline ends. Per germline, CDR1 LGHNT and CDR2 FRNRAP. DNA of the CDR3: TGTGCTAGTGATCGGGACCACTATGGCTACACCTTC. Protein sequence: CASDRDHYGYTF.

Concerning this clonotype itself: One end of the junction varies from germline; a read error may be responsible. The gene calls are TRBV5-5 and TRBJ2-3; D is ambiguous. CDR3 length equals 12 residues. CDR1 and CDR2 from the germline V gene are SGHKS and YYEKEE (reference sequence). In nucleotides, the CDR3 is TGTGTCAGCAGCTTTTTTGCAGATACGCAGTATTTT. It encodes CVSSFFADTQYF.

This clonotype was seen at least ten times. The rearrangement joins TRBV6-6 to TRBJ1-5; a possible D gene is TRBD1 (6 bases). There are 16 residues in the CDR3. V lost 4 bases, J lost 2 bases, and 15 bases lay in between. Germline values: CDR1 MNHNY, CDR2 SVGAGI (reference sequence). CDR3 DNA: TGTGCCAGCAGTTTAGGGGGGGCGAGGGGCAATCAGCCCCAGCATTTT. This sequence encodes CASSLGGARGNQPQHF.

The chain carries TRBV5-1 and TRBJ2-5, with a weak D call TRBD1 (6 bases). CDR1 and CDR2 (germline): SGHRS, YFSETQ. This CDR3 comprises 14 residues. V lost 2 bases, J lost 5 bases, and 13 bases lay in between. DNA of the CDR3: TGCGCCAGCAGCTTCACAGGGAACGAGGAGACCCAGTACTTC. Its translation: CASSFTGNEETQYF. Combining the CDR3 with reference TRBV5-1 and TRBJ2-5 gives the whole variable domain KAGVTQTPRYLIKTRGQQVTLSCSPISGHRSVSWYQQTPGQGLQFLFEYFSETQRNKGNFPGRFSGRQFSNSRSEMNVSTLELGDSALYLCASSFTGNEETQYFGPGTRLLVL.

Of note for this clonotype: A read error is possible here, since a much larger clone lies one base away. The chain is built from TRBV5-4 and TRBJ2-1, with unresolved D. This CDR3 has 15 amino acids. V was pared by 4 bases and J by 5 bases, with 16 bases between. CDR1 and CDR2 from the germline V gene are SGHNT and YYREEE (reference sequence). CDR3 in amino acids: CASSTAETGNNEQFF. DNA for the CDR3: TGTGCCAGCAGCACCGCGGAGACGGGTAACAATGAGCAGTTCTTC.

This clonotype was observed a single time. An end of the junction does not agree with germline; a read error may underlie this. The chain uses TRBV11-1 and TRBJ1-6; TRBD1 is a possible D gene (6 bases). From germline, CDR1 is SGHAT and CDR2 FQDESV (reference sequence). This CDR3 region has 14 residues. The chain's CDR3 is CVSSLSTQGTPLHF. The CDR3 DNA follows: TGTGTCAGCAGCTTATCTACACAGGGCACACCCCTCCACTTT.

CDR3: CAWGLPPGQGTYF. Here the CDR3 DNA reads TGTGCCTGGGGACTTCCACCGGGACAGGGGACGTACTTC. The chain joins TRBV30 to TRBJ2-7; 10 nucleotides match TRBD1. Germline CDR1 is GTSNPN and CDR2 is SVGIG (reference sequence). This CDR3 comprises 13 residues. Trimming cost V 5 bases and J 12 bases; bases outside gene matches: 13.

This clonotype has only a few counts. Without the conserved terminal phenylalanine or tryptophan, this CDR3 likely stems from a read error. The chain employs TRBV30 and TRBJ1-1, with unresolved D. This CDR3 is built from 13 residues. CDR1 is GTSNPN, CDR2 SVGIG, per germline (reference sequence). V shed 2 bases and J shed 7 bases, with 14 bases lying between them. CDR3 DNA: TGTGCCTGGAGTATCGGGAGGGCCTGTGAAGCTTTCCTT. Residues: CAWSIGRACEAFL.

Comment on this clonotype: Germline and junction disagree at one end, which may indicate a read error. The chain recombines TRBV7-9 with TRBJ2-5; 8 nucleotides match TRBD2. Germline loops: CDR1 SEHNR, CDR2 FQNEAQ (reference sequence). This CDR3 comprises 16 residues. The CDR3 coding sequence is TGTGCTAGCATCACAAGATTAGCGGGACTGTCAGAGACCCAGTACTTC. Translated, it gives CASITRLAGLSETQYF.

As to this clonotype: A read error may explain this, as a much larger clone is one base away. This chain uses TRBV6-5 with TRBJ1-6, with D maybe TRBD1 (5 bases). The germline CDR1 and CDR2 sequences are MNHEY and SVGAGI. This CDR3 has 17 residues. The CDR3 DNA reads TGTGTCAGCAGTTACAAGGGGCTGGGATCCTATAATTCACCCCTCCACTTT. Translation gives CVSSYKGLGSYNSPLHF.

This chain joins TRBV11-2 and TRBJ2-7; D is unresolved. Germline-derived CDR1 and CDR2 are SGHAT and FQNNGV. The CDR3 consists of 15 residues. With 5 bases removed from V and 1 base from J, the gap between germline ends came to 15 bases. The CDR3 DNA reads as TGTGCCAGCAGCCTACCTGTGGGAATATCCTACGAGCAGTACTTC. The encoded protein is CASSLPVGISYEQYF.

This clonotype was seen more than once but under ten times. The CDR3 DNA reads as TGCGCCAGCAACCAGGCAACAGGGGGGCTAGCTTTCTTT. It specifies CASNQATGGLAFF. This chain connects TRBV4-3 to TRBJ1-1, with 8 bases identical to TRBD1. The V gene's germline CDR1 is LGHNA and CDR2 YSLEER. This CDR3 is 13 amino acids long. Trimming took 7 bases from V and 10 from J; bases not matched to a gene: 11.

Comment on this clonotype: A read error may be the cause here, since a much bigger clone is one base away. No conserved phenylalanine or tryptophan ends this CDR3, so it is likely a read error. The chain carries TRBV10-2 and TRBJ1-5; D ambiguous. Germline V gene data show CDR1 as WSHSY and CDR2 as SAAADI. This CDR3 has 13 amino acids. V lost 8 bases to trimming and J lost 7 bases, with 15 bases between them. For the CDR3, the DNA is TGCGCCAGCGGCGAAGGGTACGGCCAGCCCCAGCATCTT. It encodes CASGEGYGQPQHL.

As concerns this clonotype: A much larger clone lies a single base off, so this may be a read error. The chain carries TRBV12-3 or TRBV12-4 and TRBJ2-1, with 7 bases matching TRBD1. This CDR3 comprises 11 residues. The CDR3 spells CVSGIRQGQFF. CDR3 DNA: TGTGTCAGCGGCATCCGACAGGGGCAGTTCTTC.

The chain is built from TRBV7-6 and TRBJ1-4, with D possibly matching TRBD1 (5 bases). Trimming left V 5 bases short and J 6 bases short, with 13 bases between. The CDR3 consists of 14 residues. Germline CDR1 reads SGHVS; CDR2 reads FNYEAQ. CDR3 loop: CASSPRDGDEKLFF. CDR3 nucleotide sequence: TGTGCCAGCAGCCCGAGGGACGGGGATGAAAAACTGTTTTTT. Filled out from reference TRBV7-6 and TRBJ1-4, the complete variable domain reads GAGVSQSPRYKVTKRGQDVALRCDPISGHVSLYWYRQALGQGPEFLTYFNYEAQQDKSGLPNDRFSAERPEGSISTLTIQRTEQRDSAMYRCASSPRDGDEKLFFGSGTQLSVL.

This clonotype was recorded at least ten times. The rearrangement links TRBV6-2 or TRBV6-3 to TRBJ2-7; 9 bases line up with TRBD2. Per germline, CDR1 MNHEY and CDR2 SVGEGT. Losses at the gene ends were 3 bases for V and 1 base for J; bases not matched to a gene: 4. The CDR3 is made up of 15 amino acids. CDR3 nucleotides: TGTGCCAGCAGTTATCGGACTAGCGCATCCTACGAGCAGTACTTC. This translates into CASSYRTSASYEQYF.

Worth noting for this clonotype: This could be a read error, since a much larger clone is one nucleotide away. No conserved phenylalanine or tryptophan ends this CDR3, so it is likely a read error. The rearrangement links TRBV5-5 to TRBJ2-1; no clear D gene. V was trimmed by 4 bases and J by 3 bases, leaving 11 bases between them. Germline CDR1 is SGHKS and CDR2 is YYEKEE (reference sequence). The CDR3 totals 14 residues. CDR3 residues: CASSAYLFYNEQFV. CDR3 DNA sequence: TGTGCCAGCAGCGCCTATCTCTTCTACAATGAGCAGTTCGTC.

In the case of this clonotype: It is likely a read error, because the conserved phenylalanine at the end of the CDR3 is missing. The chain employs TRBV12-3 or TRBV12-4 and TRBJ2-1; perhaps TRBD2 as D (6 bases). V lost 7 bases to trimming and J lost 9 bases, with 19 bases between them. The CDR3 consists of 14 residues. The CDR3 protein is CASTISGRSSEQFY. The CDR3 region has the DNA TGTGCCAGCACCATTAGCGGTAGGAGTAGTGAGCAGTTCTAC.

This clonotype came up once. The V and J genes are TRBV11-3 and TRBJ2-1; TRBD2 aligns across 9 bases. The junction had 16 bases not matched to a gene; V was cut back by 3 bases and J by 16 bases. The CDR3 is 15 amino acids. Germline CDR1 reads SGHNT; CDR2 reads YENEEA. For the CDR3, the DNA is TGTGCCAGCAGCTTGGGGACTAGCAGGCTTAGTGAGCTATTCTTC. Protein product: CASSLGTSRLSELFF.

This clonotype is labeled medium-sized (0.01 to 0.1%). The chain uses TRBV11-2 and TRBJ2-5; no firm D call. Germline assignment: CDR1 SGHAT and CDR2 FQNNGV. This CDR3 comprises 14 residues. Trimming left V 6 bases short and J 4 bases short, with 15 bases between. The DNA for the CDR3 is TGTGCCAGCAGTTCCCTTTTGCGAGGAGAGACCCAGTACTTC. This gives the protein CASSSLLRGETQYF.

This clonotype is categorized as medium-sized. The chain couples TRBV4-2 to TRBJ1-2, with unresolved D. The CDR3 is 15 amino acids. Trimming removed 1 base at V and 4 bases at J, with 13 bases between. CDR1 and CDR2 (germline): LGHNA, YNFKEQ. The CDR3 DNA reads TGTGCCAGCAGCCAAGGCGCCAGGAGCCCCTATGGCTACACCTTC. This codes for CASSQGARSPYGYTF.

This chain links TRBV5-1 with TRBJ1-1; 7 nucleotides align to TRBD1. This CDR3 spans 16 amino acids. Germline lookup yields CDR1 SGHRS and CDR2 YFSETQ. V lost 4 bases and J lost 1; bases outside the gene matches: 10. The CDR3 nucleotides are TGCGCCAGCAGCGCGCCGACCCGGGACAGGAACACTGAAGCTTTCTTT. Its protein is CASSAPTRDRNTEAFF.

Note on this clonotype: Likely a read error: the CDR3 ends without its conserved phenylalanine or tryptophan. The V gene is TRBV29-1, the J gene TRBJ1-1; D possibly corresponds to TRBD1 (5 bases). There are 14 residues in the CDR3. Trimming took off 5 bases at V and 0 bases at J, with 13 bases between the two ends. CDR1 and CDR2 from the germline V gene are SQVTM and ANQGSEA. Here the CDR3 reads CSVLGGGMNTEAFL. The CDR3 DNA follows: TGCAGCGTTTTGGGGGGAGGGATGAACACTGAAGCTTTCCTC.

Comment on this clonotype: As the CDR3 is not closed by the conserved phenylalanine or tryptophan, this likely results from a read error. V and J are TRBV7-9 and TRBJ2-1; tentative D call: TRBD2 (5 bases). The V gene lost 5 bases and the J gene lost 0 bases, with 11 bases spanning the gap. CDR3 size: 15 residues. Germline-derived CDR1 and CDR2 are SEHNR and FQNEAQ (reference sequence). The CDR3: CASSRTLNSYNEQFS. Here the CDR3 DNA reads TGTGCCAGCAGCCGGACTCTAAACTCCTACAATGAGCAGTTCTCC.

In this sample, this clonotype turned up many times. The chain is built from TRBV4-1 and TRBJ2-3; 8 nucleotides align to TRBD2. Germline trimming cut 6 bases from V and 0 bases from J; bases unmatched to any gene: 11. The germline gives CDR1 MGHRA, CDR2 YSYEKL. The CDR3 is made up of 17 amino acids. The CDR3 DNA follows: TGCGCCAGCAGACCCGCACTAGCGGTGTCTAGCACAGATACGCAGTATTTT. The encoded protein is CASRPALAVSSTDTQYF.